This T cell receptor beta chain was documented in a study of blood T cells in healthy people across ages. Study-level findings and limits: Underestimates were what the diversity estimates from one million T cells were considered to be. A roughly linear fall in TCR beta diversity per million T cells was seen with increasing age.

Together with a sample-barcoded 5' primer, a J-beta primer mix was included in a second PCR lasting about 7 to 11 cycles. With 12 random nucleotides, a template-switch adaptor tagged each individual cDNA molecule. TCRdb reanalysed the 5' RACE reads using MiXCR and keeps one entry per CDR3 protein. The profile shows 800,000 or so distinct CDR3 sequences, 55% to 65% of them singletons. As for this clonotype: What it binds is unknown.

This CDR3 has 16 residues. Germline V gene sequence: CDR1 MNHEY, CDR2 SVGAGI. The trim removed 0 bases at V and 6 bases at J, leaving 8 bases unmatched. The sample comprised blood. The J gene is TRBJ2-3, the V gene TRBV6-5, with TRBD1 matching over 8 bases. This clonotype originated in a man under 40 in good health. In DNA, the CDR3 is TGTGCCAGCAGTTACTCGATAGGACAGGGCCCCGATACGCAGTATTTT. Protein: CASSYSIGQGPDTQYF.